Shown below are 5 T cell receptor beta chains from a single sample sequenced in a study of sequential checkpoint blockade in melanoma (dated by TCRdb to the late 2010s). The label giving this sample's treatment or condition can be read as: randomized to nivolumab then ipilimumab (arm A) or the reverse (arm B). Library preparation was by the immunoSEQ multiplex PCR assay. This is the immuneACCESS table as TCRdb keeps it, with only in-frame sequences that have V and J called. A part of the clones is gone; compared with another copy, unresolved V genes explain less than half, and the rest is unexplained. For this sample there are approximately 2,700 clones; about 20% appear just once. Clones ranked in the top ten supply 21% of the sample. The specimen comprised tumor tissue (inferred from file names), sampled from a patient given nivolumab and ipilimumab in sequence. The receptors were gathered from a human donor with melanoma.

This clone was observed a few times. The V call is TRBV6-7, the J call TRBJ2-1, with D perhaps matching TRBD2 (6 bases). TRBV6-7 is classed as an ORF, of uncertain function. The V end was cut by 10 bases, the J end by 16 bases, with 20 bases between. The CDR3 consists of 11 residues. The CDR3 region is CATGGTAGSFF. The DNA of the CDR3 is TGTGCCACCGGGGGAACAGCAGGATCTTTCTTC.

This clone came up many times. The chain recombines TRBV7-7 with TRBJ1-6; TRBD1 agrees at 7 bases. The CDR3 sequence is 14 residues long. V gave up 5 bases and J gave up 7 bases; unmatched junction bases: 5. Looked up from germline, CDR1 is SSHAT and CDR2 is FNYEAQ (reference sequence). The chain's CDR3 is CASSVGTVNSPLHF. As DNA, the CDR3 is TGTGCCAGCAGCGTAGGGACAGTAAATTCACCCCTCCACTTT.

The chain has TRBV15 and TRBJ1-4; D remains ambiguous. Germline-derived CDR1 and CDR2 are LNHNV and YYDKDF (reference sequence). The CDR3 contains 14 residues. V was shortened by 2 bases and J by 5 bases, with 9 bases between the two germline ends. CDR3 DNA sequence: TGTGCCACCAGCAGATCACAGAACAATGAAAAACTGTTTTTT. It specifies CATSRSQNNEKLFF.

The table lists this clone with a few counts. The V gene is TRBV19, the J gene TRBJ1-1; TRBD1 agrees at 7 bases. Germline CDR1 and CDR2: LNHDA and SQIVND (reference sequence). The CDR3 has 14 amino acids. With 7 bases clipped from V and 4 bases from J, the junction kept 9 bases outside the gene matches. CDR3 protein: CASTPGGWGTEAFF. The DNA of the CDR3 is TGTGCCAGTACGCCAGGGGGTTGGGGCACTGAAGCTTTCTTT.

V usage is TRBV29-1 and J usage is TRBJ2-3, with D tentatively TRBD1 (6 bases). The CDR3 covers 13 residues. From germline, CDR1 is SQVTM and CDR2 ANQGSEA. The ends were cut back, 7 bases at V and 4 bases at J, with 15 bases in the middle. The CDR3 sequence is CSANPGVPDTQYF. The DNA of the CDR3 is TGCAGCGCAAACCCAGGGGTCCCAGATACGCAGTATTTT.